These T cell receptor beta chains were read from a single sample in a study of blood T cell repertoires in COVID-19. TCRdb's table, derived via immunoSEQ multiplex PCR, lists solely in-frame clones and lacks some. The data show 80,000 to 85,000 clones, roughly 80% seen once. The sequencing input was peripheral blood. These receptors were obtained from a human donor in a cohort sampled during active COVID-19. Each CDR3 is given with its conserved first and last residue. Each record gives: J gene, D gene, clone size, V gene, CDR3 protein, CDR3 DNA. A D gene is named only where the DNA matches it firmly. Rows may omit the clone size; those that give it use once, few, many or a size class.

>TRBJ1-1|TRBD1|.|TRBV5-6
CASSLRQGQNTEAFF
TGTGCCAGCAGCCTAAGACAGGGCCAGAACACTGAAGCTTTCTTT
>TRBJ1-3|.|.|TRBV5-4
CASRPDISGNTIYF
TGTGCCAGCAGGCCCGACATCTCTGGAAACACCATATATTTT
>TRBJ1-2|TRBD1|.|TRBV7-9
CASSLDRGHGYTF
TGTGCCAGCAGCCTGGACAGGGGCCATGGCTACACCTTC
>TRBJ2-5|.|.|TRBV12-5
CASGYGQYQETQYF
TGTGCTAGTGGGTACGGACAGTACCAAGAGACCCAGTACTTC
>TRBJ2-2|.|.|TRBV28
CASSPPHPGRTGELFF
TGTGCCAGCAGTCCCCCGCACCCCGGCAGGACCGGGGAGCTGTTTTTT
>TRBJ2-7|TRBD1|.|TRBV6-5
CASRTGQGNSYEQYF
TGTGCCAGCAGAACCGGACAGGGGAATTCCTACGAGCAGTACTTC
>TRBJ2-7|TRBD1|.|TRBV5-1
CASSLAAQGALDEQYF
TGCGCCAGCAGCTTGGCTGCTCAGGGGGCTCTCGACGAGCAGTACTTC
>TRBJ2-7|TRBD2|few|TRBV2
CASSVGSGVGEQYF
TGTGCCAGCAGTGTGGGTAGCGGGGTGGGCGAGCAGTACTTC
>TRBJ2-3|.|.|TRBV6-4
CASSDSEKRELFSTDTQYF
TGTGCCAGCAGTGACTCGGAAAAAAGGGAGTTATTTAGCACAGATACGCAGTATTTT
>TRBJ2-4|.|.|TRBV5-4
CASSLVAGKRGLAKNIQYF
TGTGCCAGCAGCTTGGTGGCAGGAAAAAGGGGTCTAGCCAAAAACATTCAGTACTTC
>TRBJ1-1|TRBD1|.|TRBV6-6
CASSSTGVGSSEAFF
TGTGCCAGCAGTTCAACAGGGGTCGGGAGCTCTGAAGCTTTCTTT
>TRBJ1-4|TRBD1|.|TRBV2
CASSGDRPREKLFF
TGTGCCAGCAGTGGGGACAGGCCCCGCGAAAAACTGTTTTTT
>TRBJ2-7|TRBD1|.|TRBV6-1
CASSDGTGGTYEQYF
TGTGCCAGCAGTGACGGGACAGGGGGCACCTACGAGCAGTACTTC
>TRBJ2-7|.|.|TRBV5-1
CASSLRGHEQYF
TGCGCCAGCAGCCTGCGAGGGCACGAGCAGTACTTC
>TRBJ1-3|.|.|TRBV11-2
CASSLDRYSGNTIYF
TGTGCCAGCAGCTTAGACCGGTACTCTGGAAACACCATATATTTT
>TRBJ1-5|TRBD1|.|TRBV19
CASMSRQGSNQPQHF
TGTGCCAGTATGAGCAGACAGGGTAGCAATCAGCCCCAGCATTTT
>TRBJ2-3|.|.|TRBV15
CATRGVTDTQYF
TGTGCCACCAGGGGAGTGACAGATACGCAGTATTTT
>TRBJ2-1|TRBD1|.|TRBV7-3
CASSLGTGYNEQFF
TGTGCCAGCAGCTTGGGGACAGGTTACAATGAGCAGTTCTTC
>TRBJ1-5|.|.|TRBV7-8
CASSLEASGGGQPQHF
TGTGCCAGCAGCTTAGAGGCTTCGGGGGGCGGTCAGCCCCAGCATTTT
>TRBJ1-1|TRBD1|.|TRBV19
CASMLSIRDSEAFF
TGTGCCAGTATGCTATCCATCAGGGACAGTGAAGCTTTCTTT
>TRBJ1-2|.|.|TRBV27
CASSLEAGWGYTF
TGTGCCAGCAGTTTAGAGGCAGGGTGGGGCTACACCTTC
>TRBJ1-5|.|.|TRBV6-5
CASRGLLGSQPQHF
TGTGCCAGCAGGGGCCTATTGGGCTCTCAGCCCCAGCATTTT
>TRBJ2-1|TRBD2|.|TRBV4-1
CASSLSVFLADSYNEQFF
TGCGCCAGCAGCCTCTCCGTCTTTCTAGCGGACTCCTACAATGAGCAGTTCTTC
>TRBJ2-7|TRBD2|once|TRBV5-1
CASSPGLKAPTFYEQYF
TGCGCCAGCAGCCCGGGACTAAAGGCCCCCACGTTCTACGAGCAGTACTTC
>TRBJ2-3|TRBD1|.|TRBV7-9
CASSLIGLGQVDTDTQYF
TGTGCCAGCAGCTTAATAGGTTTGGGACAGGTCGATACAGATACGCAGTATTTT
>TRBJ2-3|TRBD1|.|TRBV5-6
CASSRGQGRFFADTQYF
TGTGCCAGCAGCCGGGGACAGGGGAGGTTTTTTGCAGATACGCAGTATTTT
>TRBJ2-7|.|.|TRBV4-2
CASSQEYGQSSYEQYF
TGTGCCAGCAGCCAAGAATACGGACAGAGCTCCTACGAGCAGTACTTC
>TRBJ1-3|.|.|TRBV30
CAGSPLSSGNTIYF
TGTGCCGGGAGCCCCCTGAGCTCTGGAAACACCATATATTTT
>TRBJ2-3|.|.|TRBV2
CAGGGGHTDTQYF
TGTGCCGGAGGGGGGGGCCACACAGATACGCAGTATTTT
>TRBJ2-1|TRBD2|.|TRBV5-1
CASSLVSKRGSYNEQFF
TGCGCCAGCAGCTTGGTTAGTAAGCGGGGGTCCTACAATGAGCAGTTCTTC
>TRBJ1-2|.|once|TRBV12-3/TRBV12-4
CASSSQGSYGYTF
TGTGCCAGCAGTTCACAGGGAAGCTATGGCTACACCTTC
>TRBJ2-3|.|once|TRBV5-1
CASSSRLGGSADTQYF
TGCGCCAGCAGCTCCCGACTAGGAGGATCCGCAGATACGCAGTATTTT
>TRBJ1-2|.|once|TRBV28
CASSFGSNYGYTF
TGTGCCAGCAGTTTCGGGTCTAACTATGGCTACACCTTC
>TRBJ1-1|.|few|TRBV9
CASSVGVKWAEAFF
TGTGCCAGCAGCGTAGGAGTAAAATGGGCCGAAGCTTTCTTT
>TRBJ1-5|TRBD1|.|TRBV2
CASTRGQGLYQPQHF
TGTGCCAGCACTAGAGGACAGGGACTTTATCAGCCCCAGCATTTT
>TRBJ2-5|.|.|TRBV9
CASSVQGQETQYF
TGTGCCAGCAGCGTACAGGGCCAGGAGACCCAGTACTTC
>TRBJ1-3|.|.|TRBV19
CASSMQGGSGNTIYF
TGTGCCAGTAGTATGCAGGGTGGGTCTGGAAACACCATATATTTT
>TRBJ1-5|TRBD1|.|TRBV6-5
CASRPPGQGPQPQHF
TGTGCCAGCAGACCCCCGGGACAGGGACCCCAGCCCCAGCATTTT
>TRBJ1-3|.|.|TRBV30
CAWKREGVSGNTIYF
TGTGCCTGGAAGAGGGAGGGAGTCTCTGGAAACACCATATATTTT
>TRBJ2-7|.|few|TRBV11-2
CASSLDSSYEQYF
TGTGCCAGCAGCTTAGACAGCTCCTACGAGCAGTACTTC
>TRBJ1-2|.|.|TRBV14
CASSRDRAAAYYGYTF
TGTGCCAGCAGCCGAGATCGGGCAGCGGCATACTATGGCTACACCTTC
>TRBJ2-7|TRBD2|.|TRBV6-5
CASSATGGTYEQYF
TGTGCCAGCAGCGCGACGGGGGGGACCTACGAGCAGTACTTC
>TRBJ1-2|TRBD1|.|TRBV28
CASRPGGFNYGYTF
TGTGCCAGCCGTCCAGGGGGGTTTAACTATGGCTACACCTTC
>TRBJ2-3|.|.|TRBV6-5
CASSSQPGHGTDTQYF
TGTGCCAGCAGTTCTCAACCGGGACACGGCACAGATACGCAGTATTTT
>TRBJ2-7|.|.|TRBV28
CASIRAGISYEQYF
TGTGCCAGCATCCGGGCGGGGATCTCCTACGAGCAGTACTTC
>TRBJ1-3|TRBD1|.|TRBV7-8
CASSPRQGVFLNSGNTIYF
TGTGCCAGCAGCCCCCGGCAGGGGGTTTTCCTAAACTCTGGAAACACCATATATTTT
>TRBJ2-3|TRBD1|.|TRBV9
CASSVEGTGTDTQYF
TGTGCCAGCAGCGTAGAAGGGACAGGAACAGATACGCAGTATTTT
>TRBJ2-7|.|.|TRBV2
CASRVDRYYEQYF
TGTGCCAGCAGGGTGGACAGATACTACGAGCAGTACTTC